Listed below are T cell receptor beta chains from one sample, sequenced in a study of post-analysis software for immune sequencing data. TCRdb re-analysed the PCR reads in MiXCR, keeping a single row per CDR3 protein. This table holds about 680,000 distinct CDR3 sequences, 55% to 60% found once. The sample taken for sequencing was blood. These receptors came from a girl aged 2 to 10 with multiple sclerosis. CDR3s include the opening cysteine and the closing phenylalanine or tryptophan. A D gene is named only where the DNA matches it firmly. Clone size appears in some rows only: once, few, many, or a class for an expanded clone.

J | size | V | D | DNA | CDR3
TRBJ2-3 | NA | TRBV20-1 | TRBD1 | TGCAGTGCGGTGGGACCGGGACAGGGGGCGAATACGCAGTATTTT | CSAVGPGQGANTQYF
TRBJ2-5 | NA | TRBV5-5 | NA | TGTGCCAGCAGCTTACGGACACGGGAGACCCAGTACTTC | CASSLRTRETQYF
TRBJ2-3 | NA | TRBV6-1 | NA | TGTGCCAGCAGTGACACTTGGGGTAGCACAGATACGCAGTATTTT | CASSDTWGSTDTQYF
TRBJ1-1 | NA | TRBV11-2 | NA | TGTGCCAGCAGCCGCAGCAACGCTTCGAACACTGAAGCTTTCTTT | CASSRSNASNTEAFF
TRBJ2-1 | NA | TRBV29-1 | TRBD2 | TGCAGCGTTGTGGCGGGAGGAGGGGAGCAGTTCTTC | CSVVAGGGEQFF
TRBJ2-1 | NA | TRBV5-1 | TRBD2 | TGCGCCAGCAGCGGGCTAGCGGGAGGGCCTATGGATGAGCAGTTCTTC | CASSGLAGGPMDEQFF
TRBJ2-7 | few | TRBV29-1 | NA | TGCAGCGTCAGGACTCCGAGGAGCTCCTACGAGCAGTACTTC | CSVRTPRSSYEQYF
TRBJ2-3 | NA | TRBV5-1 | NA | TGCGCCAGCAGCTTCAGGCTTTCCCGCACAGATACGCAGTATTTT | CASSFRLSRTDTQYF
TRBJ2-1 | NA | TRBV9 | TRBD2 | TGTGCCAGCAGCGTAGAGGGCGGGAGGACCTACAATGAGCAGTTCTTC | CASSVEGGRTYNEQFF
TRBJ2-3 | NA | TRBV20-1 | TRBD2 | TGCAGTGCTAGACCAGGACTAGCGGGAGCCGACGCCTCGGGAGATACGCAGTATTTT | CSARPGLAGADASGDTQYF
TRBJ1-4 | NA | TRBV20-1 | NA | TGCAGTGGGGAGGGACCGAATGAAAAACTGTTTTTT | CSGEGPNEKLFF
TRBJ1-1 | NA | TRBV6-5 | TRBD1 | TGTGCCAGCAATCCACAGGGGTCGGTATTTGAAGCTTTCTTT | CASNPQGSVFEAFF
TRBJ2-4 | NA | TRBV18 | TRBD1 | TGTGCCAGCTCACGAGGGACAGCCGGTCAAAACATTCAGTACTTC | CASSRGTAGQNIQYF
TRBJ2-4 | NA | TRBV10-3 | TRBD1 | TGTGCCATCAGTGAGTCCTCGACAGGGTTAGCCAAAAACATTCAGTACTTC | CAISESSTGLAKNIQYF
TRBJ2-5 | few | TRBV7-9 | NA | TGTGCCAGCAGCTCGATCGTGGAGACCCAGTACTTC | CASSSIVETQYF
TRBJ2-2 | few | TRBV29-1 | TRBD1 | TGCAGCGTTATGGGACAGCTGAACACCGGGGAGCTGTTTTTT | CSVMGQLNTGELFF
TRBJ2-7 | NA | TRBV5-1 | TRBD2 | TGCGCCAGCAGCTTGCTGCGGGGGGGGTCCTACGAGCAGTACTTC | CASSLLRGGSYEQYF
TRBJ1-2 | few | TRBV30 | NA | TGTGCCTGCCTACTTGGGCCCAACTATGGCTACACCTTC | CACLLGPNYGYTF
TRBJ2-3 | once | TRBV3-1 | NA | TGTGCCAGCAGCCAAGGGGGATACGGGGGAGATACGCAGTATTTT | CASSQGGYGGDTQYF
TRBJ2-5 | few | TRBV20-1 | NA | TGCAGTGCTCTAAGGGGGGCAGGCGGGGAGACCCAGTACTTC | CSALRGAGGETQYF
TRBJ2-1 | NA | TRBV15 | TRBD2 | TGTGCCACCAGCGGAATACTAGCGGGAGGGCCGAAGGATGAGCAGTTCTTC | CATSGILAGGPKDEQFF
TRBJ2-7 | NA | TRBV5-1 | NA | TGTGCCAGCAGCCCCGACGGGACCTACGAGCAGTACTTC | CASSPDGTYEQYF
TRBJ2-7 | few | TRBV6-6 | NA | TGTGCCAGCAGTAAGGGTTCCTACGAGCAGTACTTC | CASSKGSYEQYF
TRBJ1-1 | NA | TRBV5-1 | NA | TGCGCCAGCAGGTATGCGGCAGGGAACACTGAAGCTTTCTTT | CASRYAAGNTEAFF
TRBJ2-3 | NA | TRBV7-8 | NA | TGTGCCAGCAGCTTAGTTGGTTTCGGGGGTCCAGATACGCAGTATTTT | CASSLVGFGGPDTQYF
TRBJ2-1 | NA | TRBV6-2/TRBV6-3 | NA | TGTGCCAGCGGGGGGTCATTTTACAATGAGCAGTTCTTC | CASGGSFYNEQFF
TRBJ2-7 | few | TRBV27 | NA | TGTGCCAGCAGTTTATCGGTTGGGACAACCTACGAGCAGTACTTC | CASSLSVGTTYEQYF
TRBJ2-3 | NA | TRBV6-5 | NA | TGTGCCAGCAGGCGGGATGTGGTGGATACGCAGTATTTT | CASRRDVVDTQYF
TRBJ1-1 | few | TRBV7-9 | NA | TGTGCCAGCAGCTTACCCTCGGTCACTGAAGCTTTCTTT | CASSLPSVTEAFF